This TCR beta chain was documented in a study of Graves' ophthalmopathy and Graves' hyperthyroidism. The overall study: Peripheral blood collection took place at initial diagnosis, before any treatment.

This clonotype was seen many times. Pregnant or lactating patients and those with other autoimmune diseases or uncontrolled infections were excluded. Serum thyroxine and TRAb, along with clinical symptoms, thyroid ultrasound and orbital computed tomography, were what diagnosis relied on. Amplification targeted the TCR beta CDR3 regions, with RNA transcripts as the source material. RT-PCR with HTBI primers came first, then second-round multiplex PCR. TCRdb re-derived calls from the multiplex PCR reads in MiXCR, one entry per CDR3 protein. The table shows 200,000 to 250,000 distinct CDR3 sequences, with roughly 21% occurring only once. The sequence came from a woman between 45 and 60 years old with Graves' ophthalmopathy. Sequenced material: peripheral blood.

The CDR3: CSVNLAYEQYF. DNA for the CDR3: TGCAGCGTTAACCTAGCTTACGAGCAGTACTTC. This sequence joins TRBV29-1 and TRBJ2-7; a weak D match, TRBD2 (5 bases). Deletions cut 5 bases from V and 4 bases from J, with 9 bases between. The CDR3 length is 11 residues. The germline V gene encodes CDR1 SQVTM and CDR2 ANQGSEA.